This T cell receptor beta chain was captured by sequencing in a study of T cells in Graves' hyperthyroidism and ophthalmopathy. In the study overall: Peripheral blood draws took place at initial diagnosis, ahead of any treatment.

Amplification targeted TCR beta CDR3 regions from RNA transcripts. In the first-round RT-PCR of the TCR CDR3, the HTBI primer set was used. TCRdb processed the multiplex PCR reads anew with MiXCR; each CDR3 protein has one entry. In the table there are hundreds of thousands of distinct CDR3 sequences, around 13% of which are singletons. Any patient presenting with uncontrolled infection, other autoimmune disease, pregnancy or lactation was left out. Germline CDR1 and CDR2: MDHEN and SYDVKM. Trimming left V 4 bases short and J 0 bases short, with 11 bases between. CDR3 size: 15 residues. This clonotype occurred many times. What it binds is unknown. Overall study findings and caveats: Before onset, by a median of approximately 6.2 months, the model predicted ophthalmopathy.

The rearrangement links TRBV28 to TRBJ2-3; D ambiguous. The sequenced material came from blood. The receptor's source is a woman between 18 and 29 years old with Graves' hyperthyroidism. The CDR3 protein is CASSSVPYSTDTQYF. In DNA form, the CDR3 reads TGTGCCAGCAGTTCGGTGCCCTACAGCACAGATACGCAGTATTTT.